Included here is one T cell receptor beta chain sequence, with context. Its antigen remains unidentified. No much larger clone is present one base from it, and per-base qualities are unavailable. Its CDR3 holds 17 amino acids, cysteine through phenylalanine. Solely the CDR3 DNA is kept, with 51 bases framed from the first base. V sheds 5 bases and J sheds 0 bases, leaving 22 bases between their ends. In the germline V gene (reference sequence), CDR1 corresponds to DFQATT and CDR2 to SNEGSKA. Reads for this sample came from an Illumina HiSeq 2500. Quantitative 5'-RACE with molecular barcodes was used to prepare TCR beta libraries. In the authors' own workflow: Disease-linked TCR variants were identified with a new computational method built on a probabilistic model of VDJ rearrangement. TCRdb reprocessed the public reads (quality trimming at Q25 with fastp, clone calling with MiXCR) and kept in-frame beta chains. A single entry per CDR3 protein holds the most common genes and DNA from its merged rows. These V and J calls are TCRdb output, not the study's own analysis. The sample table shows more than 150,000 distinct CDR3 sequences, and 11% are seen once. The top ten clones comprise 29% of the sample.

The sample comes from a study of CD8 T cells in ankylosing spondylitis (dated by TCRdb to about 2017). In the study overall: To find TCR variants linked to disease, the study profiled T cell receptor beta repertoires in ankylosing spondylitis patients and healthy donors. The full study cohort comprised about 23 ankylosing spondylitis patients and 110 or so healthy donors. Peripheral blood was sampled, and synovial fluid was also collected from ankylosing spondylitis patients.

Points the paper makes about the study in general: A TCR beta motif made up of seven or eight highly homologous amino acid variants appeared to be characteristic of blood from ankylosing spondylitis patients. Some motif variants had previously been reported in the synovial fluid and blood of reactive arthritis patients, which suggests shared mechanisms of disease initiation. According to the report, matched synovial fluid samples from ankylosing spondylitis patients were significantly enriched for the disease-linked clones. The disease-linked clones showed a CD8+ phenotype and occurred at relatively low frequencies in peripheral blood.

Recombination joined TRBV20-1 with TRBJ2-5; the D call is tentative, TRBD1 or TRBD2, as each matches 5 bases. Sequenced material: blood, either unsorted or a sorted T cell fraction (not recorded which). The receptor was derived from a male donor with ankylosing spondylitis or in good health (not recorded which). CDR3 protein: CSAHRGDAWGYQETQYF. The sequenced DNA: TGCAGTGCTCATCGAGGGGATGCTTGGGGGTACCAAGAGACCCAGTACTTC.